This TCR beta chain came from a study of OX40 agonist ivuxolimab in advanced cancers. Study at large: Having had anti-PD-1, anti-PD-L1 or anti-CTLA-4 therapy before was allowed, and over 35% had some. Study-wide results and limits: Blood T cells, both CD4+ and CD8+, expanded clonally by week 6 at 0.1 to 3.0 mg/kg.

Patients were ruled out by autoimmune disease history or systemic immunosuppression. Samples were taken at baseline and on day 1 of cycles 4 and 7. Of note for this clone: The antigen is unknown.

Trimming stripped 6 bases from V and 2 bases from J, with 8 bases between. Germline V gene data show CDR1 as SEHNR and CDR2 as FQNEAQ (reference sequence). The CDR3 has 12 residues. Only in-frame clones appear in the TCRdb table, and some are missing; sequencing was by immunoSEQ multiplex PCR. The profile shows about 48,000 clones, about 88% of them singletons. The J gene is TRBJ2-7, the V gene TRBV7-9; unclear D gene. The material sequenced was CD4+ or CD8+ T cells sorted from blood, taken in a trial of the OX40 agonist ivuxolimab. The sequence derives from an adult with an advanced solid tumor such as melanoma, head and neck, liver or kidney cancer. CDR3 loop: CASSRATYEQYF. In nucleotides, the CDR3 is TGTGCCAGCAGTCGGGCAACCTACGAGCAGTACTTC.